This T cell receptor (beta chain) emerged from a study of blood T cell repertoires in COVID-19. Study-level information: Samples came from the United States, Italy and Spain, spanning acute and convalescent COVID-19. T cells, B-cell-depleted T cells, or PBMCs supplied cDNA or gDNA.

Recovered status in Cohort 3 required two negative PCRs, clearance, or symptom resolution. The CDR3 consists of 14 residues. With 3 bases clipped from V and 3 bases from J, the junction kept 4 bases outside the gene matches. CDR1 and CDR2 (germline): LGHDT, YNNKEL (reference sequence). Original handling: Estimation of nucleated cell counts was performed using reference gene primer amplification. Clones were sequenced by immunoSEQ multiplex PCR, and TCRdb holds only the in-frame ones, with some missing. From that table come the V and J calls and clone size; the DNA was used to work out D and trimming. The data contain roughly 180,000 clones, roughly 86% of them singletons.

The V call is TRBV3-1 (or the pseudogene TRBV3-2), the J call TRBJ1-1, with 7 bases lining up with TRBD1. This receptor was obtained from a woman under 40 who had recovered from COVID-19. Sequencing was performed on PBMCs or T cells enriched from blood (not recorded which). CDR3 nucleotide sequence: TGTGCCAGCAGCCAGCAGGGGGGATACACTGAAGCTTTCTTT. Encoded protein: CASSQQGGYTEAFF.